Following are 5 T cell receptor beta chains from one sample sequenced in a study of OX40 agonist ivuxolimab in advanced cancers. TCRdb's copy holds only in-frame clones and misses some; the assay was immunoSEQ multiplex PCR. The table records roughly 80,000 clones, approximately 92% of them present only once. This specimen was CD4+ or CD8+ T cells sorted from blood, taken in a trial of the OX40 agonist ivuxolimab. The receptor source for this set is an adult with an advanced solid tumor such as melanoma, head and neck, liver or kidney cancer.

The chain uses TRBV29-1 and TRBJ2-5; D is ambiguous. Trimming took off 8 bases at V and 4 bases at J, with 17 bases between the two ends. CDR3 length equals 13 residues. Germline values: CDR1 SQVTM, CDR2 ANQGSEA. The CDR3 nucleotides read TGCAGCTCGGCACCTTTACCAAGAGAGACCCAGTACTTC. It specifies CSSAPLPRETQYF.

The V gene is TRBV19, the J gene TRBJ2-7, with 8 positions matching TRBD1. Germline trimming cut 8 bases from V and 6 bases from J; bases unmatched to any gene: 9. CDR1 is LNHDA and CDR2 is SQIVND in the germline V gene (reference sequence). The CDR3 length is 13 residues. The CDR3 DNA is TGTGCCAGTCGAGGACAGGGAGAAGGCGAGCAGTACTTC. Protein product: CASRGQGEGEQYF.

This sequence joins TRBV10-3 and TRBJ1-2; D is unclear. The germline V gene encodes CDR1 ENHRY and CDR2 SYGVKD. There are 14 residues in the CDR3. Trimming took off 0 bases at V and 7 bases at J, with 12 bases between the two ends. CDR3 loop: CAISESQVGSGYTF. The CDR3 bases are TGTGCCATCAGTGAGTCCCAAGTGGGGAGTGGCTACACCTTC.

CDR3 protein: CASGRGSWGDTQYF. CDR3 DNA sequence: TGTGCCAGCGGGCGCGGGAGTTGGGGAGATACGCAGTATTTT. The chain recombines TRBV7-9 with TRBJ2-3; TRBD2 matches at 7 bases. V gave up 8 bases and J gave up 5 bases; unmatched junction bases: 10. The CDR3 has 14 residues. Germline V gene sequence: CDR1 SEHNR, CDR2 FQNEAQ (reference sequence).

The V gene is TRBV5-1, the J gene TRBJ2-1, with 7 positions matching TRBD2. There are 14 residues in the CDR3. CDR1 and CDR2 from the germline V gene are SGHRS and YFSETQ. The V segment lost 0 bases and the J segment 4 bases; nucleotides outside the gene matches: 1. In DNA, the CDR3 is TGCGCCAGCAGCTTGGATAGCGGGTACAATGAGCAGTTCTTC. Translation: CASSLDSGYNEQFF.